What follows are 26 T cell receptor beta chains derived from one specimen sequenced in a study of T-cell reconstitution after alpha-beta-depleted transplantation in children. Unique molecular identifiers featured in how the TCRbeta library was prepared. In TCRdb, the PCR reads were re-called with MiXCR into one record per CDR3 protein. Of 400,000 to 550,000 distinct CDR3 sequences listed, more than 9% are singletons. Sequences were derived from PBMCs, sampled before TCRalphabeta/CD19-depleted stem cell transplant. Every receptor here comes from a child aged 2-15 years with inherited bone marrow failure, due to receive a stem cell transplant.

This clonotype was picked up a small number of times. V and J are TRBV20-1 and TRBJ2-3, with D tentatively TRBD1 or TRBD2 (6 bases each). CDR3 size: 15 residues. V was shortened by 5 bases and J by 0 bases, with 15 bases between the two germline ends. Germline CDR1 DFQATT, CDR2 SNEGSKA (reference sequence). DNA of the CDR3: TGCAGTGCTCATCGGGGGCGGGGTAGCACAGATACGCAGTATTTT. Translation gives CSAHRGRGSTDTQYF.

This clonotype came up many times. The V call is TRBV7-9, the J call TRBJ2-7; no reliable D call. The V and J ends lost 2 bases and 5 bases respectively, with 16 bases between them. This CDR3 is 15 amino acids long. From germline, CDR1 is SEHNR and CDR2 FQNEAQ (reference sequence). The CDR3 here is CASSLRSRTHDEQYF. For the CDR3, the DNA is TGTGCCAGCAGCTTACGATCCAGGACGCATGACGAGCAGTACTTC.

The chain recombines TRBV20-1 with TRBJ1-3; D is possibly TRBD1 (6 bases). Germline V gene data show CDR1 as DFQATT and CDR2 as SNEGSKA (reference sequence). Trimming shortened V by 6 bases and J by 0 bases, and 30 bases separated the two germline ends. The CDR3 extends over 20 amino acids. The CDR3: CSAQTPADSLPLSSGNTIYF. The CDR3 coding sequence is TGCAGTGCCCAGACCCCAGCGGACAGCCTTCCCTTGAGCTCTGGAAACACCATATATTTT.

This clonotype has at least ten counts. The V gene is TRBV4-3, the J gene TRBJ1-3; 7 nucleotides agree with TRBD1. This CDR3 region has 16 residues. Germline V gene data show CDR1 as LGHNA and CDR2 as YSLEER. With V trimmed by 5 bases and J by 5 bases, 12 bases remained unmatched. The CDR3: CASSFRQKTGRNTIYF. The DNA for the CDR3 is TGCGCCAGCAGCTTCCGGCAAAAGACAGGGAGAAACACCATATATTTT.

Points on this clonotype: A much larger clone lies a single base off, so this may be a read error. V is TRBV7-8 and J is TRBJ1-5, with D unresolved. Per the germline V gene, CDR1 is SGHVS and CDR2 is FQNEAQ. The length of the CDR3 is 17 residues. The CDR3 nucleotides are TGTGCCAGCAGTTTTGCCGGAGGGCACTATAGCAATGAGCCCCAGCATTTT. This gives the protein CASSFAGGHYSNEPQHF. Drawing the rest from reference TRBV7-8 and TRBJ1-5, the complete variable domain is GAGVSQSPRYKVAKRGQDVALRCDPISGHVSLFWYQQALGQGPEFLTYFQNEAQLDKSGLPSDRFFAERPEGSVSTLKIQRTQQEDSAVYLCASSFAGGHYSNEPQHFGDGTRLSIL.

This clonotype was observed a few times. The chain is built from TRBV6-5 and TRBJ2-7; 8 nucleotides agree with TRBD1. The CDR3 length is 16 residues. Germline CDR1 is MNHEY and CDR2 is SVGAGI. Unmatched junction bases numbered 8, after V lost 2 bases and J lost 2 bases. Written as DNA, the CDR3 is TGTGCCAGCAGTTACCAGGGACAGGTAGGGACCTACGAGCAGTACTTC. Translating gives CASSYQGQVGTYEQYF.

This chain joins TRBV11-2 and TRBJ2-1; D remains ambiguous. V was clipped by 4 bases and J by 7 bases, with 8 bases between them. In germline, CDR1 is SGHAT, CDR2 FQNNGV. The CDR3 loop spans 12 amino acids. The CDR3 region has the DNA TGTGCCAGCAGCTCCCCTTCTAATGAGCAGTTCTTC. Its protein product is CASSSPSNEQFF.

This clonotype occurred once. Just one base apart from a much larger clone, this may be a read error. The chain joins TRBV20-1 to TRBJ2-1, with a weak D call TRBD2 (6 bases). This CDR3 has 13 residues. The germline gives CDR1 DFQATT, CDR2 SNEGSKA (reference sequence). As DNA, the CDR3 is TGCAGTGCTATACCTGGGACTTTCAATGAGCAGTCCTTC. It yields the protein CSAIPGTFNEQSF.

This clonotype was counted a few times. The chain recombines TRBV12-3 or TRBV12-4 with TRBJ2-1; D is perhaps TRBD1 or TRBD2 (5 bases each). This CDR3 comprises 13 residues. V lost 5 bases and J lost 7, with 12 bases in between. CDR3 sequence: CASSMGRFNEQFF. The CDR3 nucleotides are TGTGCCAGCAGTATGGGACGGTTTAATGAGCAGTTCTTC.

This chain uses TRBV5-6 with TRBJ2-1; D not certain. Trimming cost V 4 bases and J 10 bases, with 9 bases left between them. The germline V gene encodes CDR1 SGHDT and CDR2 YYEEEE. This CDR3 comprises 11 residues. The CDR3 sequence: CASSIAREQFF. Written as DNA, the CDR3 is TGTGCCAGCAGCATAGCCCGGGAGCAGTTCTTC.

This clonotype occurred a few times. J is TRBJ2-1 and V is TRBV20-1; D call uncertain. The CDR3 runs 16 residues. V lost 1 base to trimming and J lost 0 bases, with 13 bases between them. The germline V gene encodes CDR1 DFQATT and CDR2 SNEGSKA (reference sequence). CDR3 sequence (DNA): TGCAGTGCTAGAGCCCCGGCTCGGAGCTCCTACAATGAGCAGTTCTTC. Residues: CSARAPARSSYNEQFF.

This clonotype has a count of ten or more. The CDR3 bases are TGTGCCAGCACCCCTGGGACTGAGAGCGGCGAGCAGTACTTC. Amino acid sequence: CASTPGTESGEQYF. The chain carries TRBV12-3 or TRBV12-4 and TRBJ2-7; tentatively, D is TRBD2 (6 bases). V was trimmed by 7 bases and J by 6 bases, leaving 19 bases between them. This CDR3 region has 14 residues.

This clonotype was counted ten times or more. The chain carries TRBV21-1 and TRBJ1-1; TRBD1, the D gene given by the table, was not confirmed from the DNA. TRBV21-1 is deemed a pseudogene. This CDR3 has 12 amino acids. CDR3: CASSKGQGEAFF. Here the CDR3 DNA reads TGTGCCAGCAGCAAAGGACAGGGGGAGGCTTTCTTT.

This clonotype came up many times. V usage is TRBV11-2 and J usage is TRBJ2-7, with unresolved D. The CDR3 sequence is 12 residues long. CDR1 SGHAT and CDR2 FQNNGV come from the germline V gene. Trimming left V 5 bases short and J 3 bases short, with 8 bases between. The CDR3 nucleotides are TGTGCCAGCAGCGAGATCCTCTACGAGCAGTACTTC. Its protein is CASSEILYEQYF.

This clonotype showed up many times. The chain couples TRBV29-1 to TRBJ2-2; possible D gene TRBD1, 6 bases. Germline CDR1 SQVTM, CDR2 ANQGSEA. V was trimmed by 7 bases and J by 6 bases, leaving 9 bases between them. This CDR3 comprises 11 residues. CDR3 amino acids: CSAEGAGELFF. The CDR3 DNA follows: TGCAGCGCTGAGGGGGCCGGGGAGCTGTTTTTT.

V gene TRBV27 combines with J gene TRBJ2-7; 8 bases map to TRBD2. CDR3 length equals 14 residues. Germline assignment: CDR1 MNHEY and CDR2 SMNVEV (reference sequence). CDR3 bases: TGTGCGACTCGGAAGCGGGAGTCGCCCTACGAGCAGTACTTC. Its protein is CATRKRESPYEQYF.

In this sample, this clonotype turned up a few times. The rearrangement joins TRBV28 to TRBJ1-2, with 7 bases that match TRBD1. Germline assignment: CDR1 MDHEN and CDR2 SYDVKM. The CDR3 runs to 15 residues. Germline trimming cut 6 bases from V and 4 bases from J; bases unmatched to any gene: 11. The DNA for the CDR3 is TGTGCCAGCAGCCCACCCAGGACAGGCCTCTATGGCTACACCTTC. Translation: CASSPPRTGLYGYTF.

This clonotype was recorded many times. The CDR3: CASTVRQGRWTEAFF. The DNA for the CDR3 is TGTGCCAGTACCGTTAGACAGGGGCGTTGGACTGAAGCTTTCTTT. The rearrangement joins TRBV19 to TRBJ1-1; TRBD1 agrees at 8 bases. The germline V gene has CDR1 LNHDA and CDR2 SQIVND (reference sequence). V lost 7 bases and J lost 5; bases outside the gene matches: 12. This CDR3 contains 15 residues.

This clonotype was counted ten times or more. The V call is TRBV11-2, the J call TRBJ2-7; 14 bases align to TRBD2. CDR3 size: 15 residues. Germline V gene sequence: CDR1 SGHAT, CDR2 FQNNGV. Trimming removed 0 bases from V and 9 bases from J; junction bases left unmatched: 4. In DNA, the CDR3 is TGTGCCAGCAGCTTAGAGACTAGCGGGAGGGGTGGGCAGTACTTC. As protein: CASSLETSGRGGQYF.

This clonotype came up many times. The V call is TRBV29-1, the J call TRBJ1-2; tentatively, D is TRBD1 (5 bases). This CDR3 is 12 amino acids long. V lost 3 bases, J lost 8 bases, and 13 bases lay in between. CDR1 is SQVTM, CDR2 ANQGSEA, per germline. For the CDR3, the DNA is TGCAGCGTTGATATGGGATGGGACGGCTACACCTTC. Encoded protein: CSVDMGWDGYTF.

There are a few counts of this clonotype. The V call is TRBV5-6, the J call TRBJ2-3; 7 positions match TRBD1. Per the germline V gene, CDR1 is SGHDT and CDR2 is YYEEEE. CDR3 length equals 14 residues. The V segment lost 4 bases and the J segment 2 bases; nucleotides outside the gene matches: 4. This CDR3 is CASSQGDLTDTQYF. The CDR3 bases are TGTGCCAGCAGCCAGGGGGACCTCACAGATACGCAGTATTTT.

The V and J genes are TRBV6-2 or TRBV6-3 and TRBJ1-4; 8 bases fit TRBD1. Germline loops: CDR1 MNHEY, CDR2 SVGEGT. With 7 bases clipped from V and 4 bases from J, the junction kept 11 bases outside the gene matches. This CDR3 has 16 residues. CDR3 amino acids: CASTPFGQGGNEKLFF. The CDR3 DNA follows: TGTGCCAGCACCCCCTTCGGACAGGGCGGTAATGAAAAACTGTTTTTT.

This clonotype was seen a handful of times. V gene TRBV9 combines with J gene TRBJ2-7; 7 nucleotides line up with TRBD2. Germline V gives CDR1 SGDLS, CDR2 YYNGEE. The CDR3 sequence is 16 residues long. The V gene end was trimmed by 0 bases and the J gene end by 2 bases; junction bases not matched to a gene: 8. This chain's CDR3 is CASSVGGRGDPYEQYF. The CDR3, as DNA: TGTGCCAGCAGCGTAGGAGGACGGGGGGACCCCTACGAGCAGTACTTC.

This clonotype has a count of ten or more. This chain connects TRBV15 to TRBJ2-1; D unclear. The V and J ends lost 6 bases and 6 bases respectively, with 24 bases between them. Germline V CDR1 and CDR2: LNHNV, YYDKDF (reference sequence). CDR3 length: 17 residues. The CDR3 nucleotides read TGTGCCACCAGTACCCCCCTCCTTGTTCCCACGGCCAATGAGCAGTTCTTC. Translation: CATSTPLLVPTANEQFF.

In its sample, this clonotype was seen many times. The chain couples TRBV20-1 to TRBJ1-1, with D unclear. Per the germline V gene, CDR1 is DFQATT and CDR2 is SNEGSKA (reference sequence). The CDR3 consists of 13 residues. Trimming took off 3 bases at V and 1 base at J, with 9 bases between the two ends. The CDR3 here is CSARPKSNTEAFF. CDR3 nucleotide sequence: TGCAGTGCTAGGCCTAAATCGAACACTGAAGCTTTCTTT.

This clonotype was observed many times. This chain links TRBV27 with TRBJ2-1; 10 bases align to TRBD2. Trimming cost V 4 bases and J 2 bases; bases outside gene matches: 2. The CDR3 spans 15 residues. Germline CDR1 reads MNHEY; CDR2 reads SMNVEV (reference sequence). As DNA, the CDR3 is TGTGCCAGCAGTTGGACTAGCGGCACCTACAATGAGCAGTTCTTC. It translates to CASSWTSGTYNEQFF.